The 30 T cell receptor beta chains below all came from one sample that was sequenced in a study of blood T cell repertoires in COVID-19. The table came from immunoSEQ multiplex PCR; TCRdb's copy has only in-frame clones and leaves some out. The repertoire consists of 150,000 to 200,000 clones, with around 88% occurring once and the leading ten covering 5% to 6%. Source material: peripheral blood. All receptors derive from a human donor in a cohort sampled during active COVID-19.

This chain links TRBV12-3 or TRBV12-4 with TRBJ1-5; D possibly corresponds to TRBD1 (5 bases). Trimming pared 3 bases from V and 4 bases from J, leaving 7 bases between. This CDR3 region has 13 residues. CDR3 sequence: CASSFGQNQPQHF. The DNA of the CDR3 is TGTGCCAGCAGTTTTGGACAAAATCAGCCCCAGCATTTT.

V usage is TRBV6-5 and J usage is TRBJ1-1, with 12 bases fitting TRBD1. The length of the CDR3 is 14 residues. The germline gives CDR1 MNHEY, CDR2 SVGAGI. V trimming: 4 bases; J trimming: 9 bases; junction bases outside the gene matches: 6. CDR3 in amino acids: CASSSPGTGGQAFF. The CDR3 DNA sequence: TGTGCCAGCAGTTCCCCCGGGACAGGGGGCCAAGCTTTCTTT.

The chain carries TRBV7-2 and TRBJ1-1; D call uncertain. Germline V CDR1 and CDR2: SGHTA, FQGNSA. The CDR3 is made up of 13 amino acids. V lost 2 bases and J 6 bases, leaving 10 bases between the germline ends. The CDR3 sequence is CASSLKVYAEAFF. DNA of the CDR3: TGTGCCAGCAGCTTAAAAGTCTACGCTGAAGCTTTCTTT.

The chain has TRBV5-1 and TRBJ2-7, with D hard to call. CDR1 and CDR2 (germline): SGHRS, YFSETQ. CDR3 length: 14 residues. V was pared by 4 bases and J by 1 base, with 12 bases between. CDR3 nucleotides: TGCGCCAGCAGCCAAGAGGTGAAATCCTACGAGCAGTACTTC. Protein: CASSQEVKSYEQYF.

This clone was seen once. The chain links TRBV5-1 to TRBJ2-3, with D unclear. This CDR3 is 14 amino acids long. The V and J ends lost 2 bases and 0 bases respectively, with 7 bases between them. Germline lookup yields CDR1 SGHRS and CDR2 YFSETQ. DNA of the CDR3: TGCGCCAGCAGCTTAATACAGAGCACAGATACGCAGTATTTT. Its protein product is CASSLIQSTDTQYF.

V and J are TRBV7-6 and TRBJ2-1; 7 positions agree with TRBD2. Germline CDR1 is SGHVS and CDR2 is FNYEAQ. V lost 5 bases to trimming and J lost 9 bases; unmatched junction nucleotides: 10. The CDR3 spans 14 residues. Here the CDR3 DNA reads TGTGCCAGCAGCCCCCGGACTAGTTTCATTGAGCAGTTCTTC. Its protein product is CASSPRTSFIEQFF. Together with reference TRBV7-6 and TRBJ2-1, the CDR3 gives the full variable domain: GAGVSQSPRYKVTKRGQDVALRCDPISGHVSLYWYRQALGQGPEFLTYFNYEAQQDKSGLPNDRFSAERPEGSISTLTIQRTEQRDSAMYRCASSPRTSFIEQFFGPGTRLTVL.

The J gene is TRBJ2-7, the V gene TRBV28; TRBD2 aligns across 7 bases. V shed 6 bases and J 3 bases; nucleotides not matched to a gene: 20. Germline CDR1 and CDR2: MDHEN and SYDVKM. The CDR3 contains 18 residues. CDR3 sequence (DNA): TGTGCCAGCAGGCCCCGTCGACTAGCCCATAGAGGGTTCTACGAGCAGTACTTC. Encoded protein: CASRPRRLAHRGFYEQYF.

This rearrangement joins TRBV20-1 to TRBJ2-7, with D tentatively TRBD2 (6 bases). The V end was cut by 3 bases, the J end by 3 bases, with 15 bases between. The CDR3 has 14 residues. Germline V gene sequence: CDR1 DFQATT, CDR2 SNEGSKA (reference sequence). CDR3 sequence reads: CSASSGTLNYEQYF. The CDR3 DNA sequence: TGCAGTGCTAGTTCTGGGACTCTCAACTACGAGCAGTACTTC.

For the CDR3, the DNA is TGTGCCAGCAGTTCGGTAGCGGGGGGGCCGTTCTTC. Translated: CASSSVAGGPFF. The J gene is TRBJ2-1, the V gene TRBV27, with 11 bases lining up with TRBD2. CDR3 length: 12 amino acids. Germline lookup yields CDR1 MNHEY and CDR2 SMNVEV (reference sequence). V trimming: 4 bases; J trimming: 15 bases; junction bases outside the gene matches: 5.

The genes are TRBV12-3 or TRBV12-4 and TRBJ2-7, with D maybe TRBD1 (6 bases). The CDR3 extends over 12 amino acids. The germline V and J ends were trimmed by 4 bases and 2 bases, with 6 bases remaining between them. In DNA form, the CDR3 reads TGTGCCAGCAGTTGGGACACCTACGAGCAGTACTTC. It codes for CASSWDTYEQYF.

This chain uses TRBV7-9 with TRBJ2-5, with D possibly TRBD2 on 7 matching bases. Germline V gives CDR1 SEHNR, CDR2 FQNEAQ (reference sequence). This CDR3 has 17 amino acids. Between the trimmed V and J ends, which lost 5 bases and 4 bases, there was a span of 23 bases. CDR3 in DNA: TGTGCCAGCAGCGGGGCGGGGGCGCCGGCTGGAAGAGAGACCCAGTACTTC. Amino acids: CASSGAGAPAGRETQYF.

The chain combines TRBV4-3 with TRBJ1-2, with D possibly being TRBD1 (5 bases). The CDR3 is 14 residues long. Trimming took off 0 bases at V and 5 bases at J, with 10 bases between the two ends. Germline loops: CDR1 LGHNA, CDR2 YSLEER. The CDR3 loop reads CASSQEGTRYGYTF. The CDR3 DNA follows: TGCGCCAGCAGCCAAGAGGGGACTCGTTATGGCTACACCTTC.

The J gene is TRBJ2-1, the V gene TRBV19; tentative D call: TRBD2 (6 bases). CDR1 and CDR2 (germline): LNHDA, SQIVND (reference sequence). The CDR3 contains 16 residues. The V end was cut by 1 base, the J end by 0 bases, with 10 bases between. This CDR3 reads CASSIVGGSSYNEQFF. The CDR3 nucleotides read TGTGCCAGTAGTATAGTTGGAGGGAGCTCCTACAATGAGCAGTTCTTC.

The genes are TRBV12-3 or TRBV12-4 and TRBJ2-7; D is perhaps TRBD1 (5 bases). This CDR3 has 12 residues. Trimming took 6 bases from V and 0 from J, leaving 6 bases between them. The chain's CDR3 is CASSRVSYEQYF. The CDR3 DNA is TGTGCCAGCAGCAGGGTCTCCTACGAGCAGTACTTC.

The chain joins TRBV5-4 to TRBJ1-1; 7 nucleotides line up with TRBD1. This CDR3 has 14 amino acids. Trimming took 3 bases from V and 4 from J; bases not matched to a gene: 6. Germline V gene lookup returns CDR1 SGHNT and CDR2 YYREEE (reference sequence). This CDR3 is CASSSQGWATEAFF. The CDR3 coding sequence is TGTGCCAGCAGCTCACAGGGGTGGGCCACTGAAGCTTTCTTT.

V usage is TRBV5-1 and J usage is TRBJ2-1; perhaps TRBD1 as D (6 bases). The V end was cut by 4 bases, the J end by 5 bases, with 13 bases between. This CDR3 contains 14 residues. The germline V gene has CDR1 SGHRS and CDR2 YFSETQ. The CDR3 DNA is TGCGCCAGCAGCAGCGGACAGCCTGACAATGAGCAGTTCTTC. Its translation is CASSSGQPDNEQFF.

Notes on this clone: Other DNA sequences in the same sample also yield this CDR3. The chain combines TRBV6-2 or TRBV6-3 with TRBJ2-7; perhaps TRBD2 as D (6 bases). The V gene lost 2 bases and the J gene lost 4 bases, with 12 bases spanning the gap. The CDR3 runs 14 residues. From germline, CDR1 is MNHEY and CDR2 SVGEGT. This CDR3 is CASSYGGGSYEQYF. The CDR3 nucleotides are TGTGCCAGCAGTTACGGCGGAGGGAGTTACGAGCAGTACTTC.

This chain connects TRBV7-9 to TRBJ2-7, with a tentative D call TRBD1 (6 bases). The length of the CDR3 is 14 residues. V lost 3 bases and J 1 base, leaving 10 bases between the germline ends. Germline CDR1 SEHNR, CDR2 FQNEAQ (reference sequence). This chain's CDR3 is CASSLGTNSYEQYF. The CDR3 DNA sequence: TGTGCCAGCAGCTTGGGGACAAATTCCTACGAGCAGTACTTC.

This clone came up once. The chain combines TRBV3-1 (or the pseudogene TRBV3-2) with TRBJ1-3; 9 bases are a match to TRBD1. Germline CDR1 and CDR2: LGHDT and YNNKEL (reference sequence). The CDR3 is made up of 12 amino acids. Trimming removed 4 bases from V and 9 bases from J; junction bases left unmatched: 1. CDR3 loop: CASSLGQGTIYF. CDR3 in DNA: TGTGCCAGCAGCCTGGGACAGGGCACCATATATTTT.

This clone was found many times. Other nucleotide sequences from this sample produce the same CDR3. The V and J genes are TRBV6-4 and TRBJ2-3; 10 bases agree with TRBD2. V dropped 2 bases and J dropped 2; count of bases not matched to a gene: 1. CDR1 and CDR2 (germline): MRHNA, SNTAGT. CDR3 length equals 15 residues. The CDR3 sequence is CASSDSGGATDTQYF. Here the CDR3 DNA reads TGTGCCAGCAGTGACAGCGGGGGGGCCACAGATACGCAGTATTTT.

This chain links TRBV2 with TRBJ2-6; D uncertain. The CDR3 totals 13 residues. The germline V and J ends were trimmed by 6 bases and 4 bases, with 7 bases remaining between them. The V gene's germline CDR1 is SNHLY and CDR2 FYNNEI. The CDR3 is CASSLAGANVLTF. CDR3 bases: TGTGCCAGCAGCTTGGCCGGGGCCAACGTCCTGACTTTC.

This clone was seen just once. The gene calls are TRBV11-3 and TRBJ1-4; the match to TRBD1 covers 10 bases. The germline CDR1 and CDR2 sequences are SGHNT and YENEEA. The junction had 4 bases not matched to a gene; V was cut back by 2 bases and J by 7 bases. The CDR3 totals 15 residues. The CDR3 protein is CASSLRTGGLEKLFF. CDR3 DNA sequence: TGTGCCAGCAGCTTAAGGACAGGGGGTCTTGAAAAACTGTTTTTT.

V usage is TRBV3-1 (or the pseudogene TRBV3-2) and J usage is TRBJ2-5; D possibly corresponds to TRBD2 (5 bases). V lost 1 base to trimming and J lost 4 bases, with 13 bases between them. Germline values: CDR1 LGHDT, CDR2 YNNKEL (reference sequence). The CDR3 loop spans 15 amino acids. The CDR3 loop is CASSQGRGIGETQYF. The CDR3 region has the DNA TGTGCCAGCAGCCAAGGACGAGGGATCGGAGAGACCCAGTACTTC.

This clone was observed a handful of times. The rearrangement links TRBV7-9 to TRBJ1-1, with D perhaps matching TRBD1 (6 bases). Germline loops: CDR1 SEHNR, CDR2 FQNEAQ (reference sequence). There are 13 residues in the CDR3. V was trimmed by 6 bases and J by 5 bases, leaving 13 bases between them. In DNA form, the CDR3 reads TGTGCCAGCAGTCCAGGGGCTTGGACTGAAGCTTTCTTT. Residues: CASSPGAWTEAFF.

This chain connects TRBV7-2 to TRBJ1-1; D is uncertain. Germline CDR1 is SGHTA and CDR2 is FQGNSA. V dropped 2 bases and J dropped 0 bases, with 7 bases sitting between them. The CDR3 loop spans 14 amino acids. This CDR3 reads CASSLSPLNTEAFF. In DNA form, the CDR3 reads TGTGCCAGCAGCTTAAGCCCTTTGAACACTGAAGCTTTCTTT.

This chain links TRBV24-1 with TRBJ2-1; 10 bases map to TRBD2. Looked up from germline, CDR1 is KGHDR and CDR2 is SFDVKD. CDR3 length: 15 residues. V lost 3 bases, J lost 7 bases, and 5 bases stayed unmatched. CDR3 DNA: TGTGCCACCAGTGATGTTAGCGGGAGGAGAAATGAGCAGTTCTTC. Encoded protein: CATSDVSGRRNEQFF.

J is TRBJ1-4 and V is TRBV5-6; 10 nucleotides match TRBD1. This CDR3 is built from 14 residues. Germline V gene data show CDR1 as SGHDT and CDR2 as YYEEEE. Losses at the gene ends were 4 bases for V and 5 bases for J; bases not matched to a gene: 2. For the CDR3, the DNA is TGTGCCAGCAGCCTGGACAGGGGGAATGAAAAACTGTTTTTT. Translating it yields CASSLDRGNEKLFF.

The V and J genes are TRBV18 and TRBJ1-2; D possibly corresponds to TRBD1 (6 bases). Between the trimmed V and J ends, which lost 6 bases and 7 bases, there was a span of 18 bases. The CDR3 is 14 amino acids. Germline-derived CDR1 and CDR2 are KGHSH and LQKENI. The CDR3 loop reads CASSPSGGHLGYTF. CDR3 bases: TGTGCCAGCTCGCCGTCCGGGGGGCATCTTGGCTACACCTTC.

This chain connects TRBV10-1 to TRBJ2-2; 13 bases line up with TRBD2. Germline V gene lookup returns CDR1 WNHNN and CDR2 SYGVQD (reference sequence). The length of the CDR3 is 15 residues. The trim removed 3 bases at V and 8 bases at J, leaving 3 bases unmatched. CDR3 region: CASSELAGGAGELFF. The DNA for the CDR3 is TGCGCCAGCAGTGAACTAGCGGGAGGGGCTGGGGAGCTGTTTTTT.

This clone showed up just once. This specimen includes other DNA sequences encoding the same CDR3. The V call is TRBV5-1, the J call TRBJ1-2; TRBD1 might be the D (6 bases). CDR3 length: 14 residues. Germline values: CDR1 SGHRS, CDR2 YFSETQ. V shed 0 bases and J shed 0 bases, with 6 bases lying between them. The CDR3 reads CASSLGTANYGYTF. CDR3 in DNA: TGCGCCAGCAGCTTGGGGACAGCTAACTATGGCTACACCTTC. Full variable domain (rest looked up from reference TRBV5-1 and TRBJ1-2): KAGVTQTPRYLIKTRGQQVTLSCSPISGHRSVSWYQQTPGQGLQFLFEYFSETQRNKGNFPGRFSGRQFSNSRSEMNVSTLELGDSALYLCASSLGTANYGYTFGSGTRLTVV.